Listed here is a single TCR beta chain. Its cognate antigen has yet to be identified. Base qualities are missing; no much larger clone stands one base away. The CDR3 regions of human TCRbeta chains were analyzed by immunosequencing. The source study handled its data this way. TCRs in the repertoires were compared against a reference library of SARS-CoV-2-specific TCRs that had been generated with the MIRA antigen-specificity platform. Breadth meant the fraction of unique TCRs that were SARS-CoV-2-associated, whereas depth meant the fraction of total T cells that were SARS-CoV-2-associated. Using the MIRA data, every spike-specific TCR was mapped to the spike region that the TCR reacted to and assigned to either a CD4 or a CD8 class. Log10-transformed breadth and depth values were compared by one-way ANOVA with Sidak's multiple comparisons tests. In TCRdb, the immuneACCESS table is reduced to in-frame sequences with V and J assigned. These tables do not hold every clone; where another copy was compared, an unresolved V gene accounts for under half, and the others remain unexplained. V, J and clone size derive from that table, while D and trimming were established from the DNA sequence. The sample table lists about 78,000 clones, less than 95% of them with a count of one. Around 3.4% of the sample is held by the ten biggest clonotypes.

CDR1 and CDR2 (SGHRS, YFSETQ) derive from the germline V gene. The CDR3 sequence holds 15 residues, the cysteine and phenylalanine included. The retained sequence is limited to the CDR3, 45 bases, with the frame set at the first base. V is cut by 0 bases and J by 1 base, and the space between the germline ends is 11 bases. The record originates from a study of T cell responses to AZD1222 COVID-19 vaccine (dated by TCRdb to about 2021). In the study overall: A total of just over 230 trial participants underwent TCR sequencing, of whom approximately 200 had received two doses of AZD1222 and approximately 25 had received two doses of the MenACWY control vaccine. Enrollment into the trials was organized by age into subgroups of 18-55, 56-69 and 70-plus years, and those subgroups contained roughly 150, 30 and 60 TCR-sequenced participants, respectively.

Sample time point, as interpreted from the label and publication: about 28 days (+/-7) after the second vaccine dose. Because spike-specific TCR depth and breadth did not differ between the two schedules, AZD1222 recipients who got a second dose at roughly 4 weeks were pooled with those who got a second dose at roughly 12 weeks. Samples from vaccinated people were obtained from the UK trials COV001 and COV002, which included a single-blind randomized controlled phase 2/3 trial of AZD1222 (ChAdOx1 nCoV-19) in healthy adults. For TCRbeta chain sequencing, PBMC samples from trial participants were taken at day 0 and at day 28 after the second dose. Broad study findings and their caveats: After two AZD1222 doses, both the breadth and the depth of spike-specific TCRs were significantly higher than at day 0 and than in MenACWY recipients. Conclusions about previously exposed vaccinees are limited because only six or seven AZD1222 recipients were SARS-CoV-2 seropositive at baseline. Because no day 14 peak-response samples were available, the repertoires could be characterized only after the peak T cell response. Nearly half of unique spike-specific TCRs reportedly recognized epitopes outside regions mutated in the B.1.351 and B.1.1.7 variants. Vaccine-associated CD4 TCRs spanned the whole spike protein, with dominant responses in regions 160-218 and 743-854. Participants were mostly white British and included more females than males, and it was suggested by the authors that clonal diversity may have been underestimated. The 56-69-year group was small, and its depth increase did not reach significance, likely because of low power.

This sequence originates from an adult who received the AZD1222 COVID-19 vaccine. In this chain, TRBV5-1 is recombined with TRBJ2-7; TRBD2 might be the D gene, on 5 matching bases. Here the sequenced sample was peripheral blood, taken 28 days after the second AZD1222 dose. The CDR3 in this case is CASSLGRGLSYEQYF. The nucleotides are TGCGCCAGCAGCTTGGGACGCGGGCTATCCTACGAGCAGTACTTC.